These 3 T cell receptor beta chains originate from one sample sequenced in a study of shared clonotypes between healthy human individuals (dated by TCRdb to between 2020 and 2021). Library preparation was by the immunoSEQ multiplex PCR assay. What TCRdb holds here is the immuneACCESS table cut down to in-frame rearrangements. Part of the clones is not present; checked against another copy, under half of the missing clones reflect an unresolved V gene, and the others are unexplained. Present in this sample are a few million clones, 93% of which were seen just once. Under 0.45% of the sample is held by the ten biggest clonotypes. The sequencing sample was made of naive CD4+ T cells from PBMCs. The cell subset or site label on this specimen signifies: CD45RA+ positively selected. Receptors originate from a man between 18 and 29 years old in good health. Some clones in this sample may be carry-over from other donors' samples.

The chain couples TRBV30 to TRBJ1-2; unclear D gene. V lost 5 bases and J lost 8, with 18 bases in between. Per germline, CDR1 GTSNPN and CDR2 SVGIG (reference sequence). This CDR3 contains 13 residues. The CDR3 loop is CAWSPYLTQGYTF. In DNA form, the CDR3 reads TGTGCCTGGTCACCATACCTGACCCAAGGCTACACCTTC.

With respect to this clone: This CDR3 is also generated by other DNA sequences in the sample. CDR3 nucleotides: TGTGCCAGCAGTGTGGGGGGCTCTGGAAACACCATATATTTT. Translating gives CASSVGGSGNTIYF. This chain connects TRBV6-1 to TRBJ1-3; possibly TRBD1 for D (5 bases). CDR3 length: 14 amino acids. CDR1 is MNHNS and CDR2 is SASEGT in the germline V gene. Trimming pared 4 bases from V and 0 bases from J, leaving 7 bases between.

Points on this clone: The sample carries other DNA sequences with the same CDR3. This rearrangement joins TRBV9 to TRBJ1-3; possible D gene TRBD1, 5 bases. This CDR3 comprises 15 residues. The V and J ends lost 2 bases and 0 bases respectively, with 9 bases between them. Germline loops: CDR1 SGDLS, CDR2 YYNGEE. CDR3 in DNA: TGTGCCAGCAGCGTCGGGGGTCTCTCTGGAAACACCATATATTTT. Amino acid sequence: CASSVGGLSGNTIYF.